A selection of T cell receptor beta chains follows, all from one sample in a study of response to subunit inactivated influenza vaccine. TCRdb passed the RT-PCR reads through MiXCR, listing each CDR3 protein once. The sample records under 800,000 distinct CDR3 sequences, roughly 14% being singletons. Material: PBMCs from blood, obtained 14 days before vaccination. Receptor source: a man between 45 and 60 years old who received an inactivated influenza vaccine. CDR3s include the opening cysteine and the closing phenylalanine or tryptophan. The order of the fields is D gene, J gene, V gene, clone size, CDR3 protein, CDR3 DNA. A D gene is named only where the DNA matches it firmly. Size is omitted from some rows. Given values are once, few, many or a class for expanded clones.

TRBD2 TRBJ2-1 TRBV20-1 NA CSARDPRLAGGEQFF TGCAGTGCTAGAGATCCAAGACTAGCGGGAGGTGAGCAGTTCTTC
NA TRBJ2-1 TRBV4-3 NA CASSPGWGRNEQFF TGCGCCAGCAGCCCCGGTTGGGGGCGGAATGAGCAGTTCTTC
TRBD2 TRBJ2-3 TRBV20-1 many CSARVAGGLTDTQYF TGCAGTGCTAGAGTAGCGGGGGGGCTTACAGATACGCAGTATTTT
NA TRBJ2-2 TRBV7-3 few CASSSVATGELFF TGTGCCAGCAGCTCCGTCGCTACCGGGGAGCTGTTTTTT
TRBD2 TRBJ2-1 TRBV5-6 NA CASSRFRAGVEQFF TGTGCCAGCAGCCGTTTCCGGGCGGGAGTTGAGCAGTTCTTC
NA TRBJ2-7 TRBV5-1 NA CASSTTGGNDYEQYF TGCGCCAGCAGCACCACGGGGGGCAACGACTACGAGCAGTACTTC
NA TRBJ2-1 TRBV4-1 NA CASSQVSEYNEQFF TGCGCCAGCAGCCAAGTGTCCGAGTACAATGAGCAGTTCTTC
NA TRBJ1-1 TRBV29-1 NA CSVEEEGNTEAFF TGCAGCGTTGAAGAAGAGGGGAACACTGAAGCTTTCTTT
NA TRBJ2-5 TRBV21-1 few CASSVPTGEEETQYF TGTGCCAGCAGCGTCCCAACAGGGGAAGAAGAGACCCAGTACTTC
NA TRBJ1-2 TRBV18 many CASSSPGSGYTF TGTGCCAGCTCATCTCCAGGGTCTGGCTACACCTTC
TRBD1 TRBJ1-1 TRBV9 NA CASSLGTGAVLFTEAFF TGTGCCAGCAGCTTAGGGACAGGAGCCGTCCTCTTCACTGAAGCTTTCTTT
TRBD1 TRBJ2-7 TRBV5-1 many CASSPRQGGYEQYF TGCGCCAGCAGCCCCCGACAGGGGGGATACGAGCAGTACTTC
NA TRBJ2-5 TRBV27 few CASSALNRETQYF TGTGCCAGCAGCGCGTTAAATCGGGAGACCCAGTACTTC
NA TRBJ1-4 TRBV15 NA CATSRETSGTVEKLFF TGTGCCACCAGCAGAGAAACGTCAGGGACGGTTGAAAAACTGTTTTTT
NA TRBJ1-3 TRBV7-9 few CASSLVSGASGNTIYF TGTGCCAGCAGCTTAGTTAGCGGGGCCTCTGGAAACACCATATATTTT
TRBD1 TRBJ2-7 TRBV10-3 NA CAISAGQGNVAPVYEQYF TGTGCCATCAGTGCGGGACAGGGGAACGTTGCACCGGTCTACGAGCAGTACTTC
NA TRBJ1-4 TRBV12-3/TRBV12-4 few CASTRTFLNEKLFF TGTGCCAGCACTCGAACCTTCTTAAATGAAAAACTGTTTTTT
TRBD2 TRBJ2-1 TRBV4-2 few CASSIGTTYNEQFF TGTGCCAGCAGCATCGGGACTACCTACAATGAGCAGTTCTTC
NA TRBJ1-4 TRBV15 many CATGRGGGSNEKLFF TGTGCCACGGGCCGGGGAGGAGGCTCTAATGAAAAACTGTTTTTT
NA TRBJ1-6 TRBV21-1 few CASSKAEQGAAYNSPLHF TGTGCCAGCAGCAAAGCAGAACAGGGGGCCGCCTATAATTCACCCCTCCACTTT
TRBD1 TRBJ1-4 TRBV7-2 NA CASSPGGHEKLFF TGTGCCAGCAGCCCAGGGGGGCATGAAAAACTGTTTTTT
TRBD1 TRBJ1-5 TRBV5-5 NA CASSPTGGHGQPQHF TGTGCCAGCAGCCCGACAGGGGGCCATGGACAGCCCCAGCATTTT
NA TRBJ2-5 TRBV2 many CASRFPGIQETQYF TGTGCCAGCAGATTCCCGGGCATCCAAGAGACCCAGTACTTC
TRBD2 TRBJ2-5 TRBV27 NA CASGSGRAETQYF TGTGCCAGCGGGAGCGGGAGAGCCGAGACCCAGTACTTC
NA TRBJ1-1 TRBV20-1 few CSARGRVNTEAFF TGCAGTGCTAGGGGGAGAGTGAACACTGAAGCTTTCTTT
NA TRBJ1-2 TRBV6-2/TRBV6-3 NA CASTPSITVSVVGYTF TGTGCCAGCACGCCGTCCATCACGGTTAGTGTCGTGGGCTACACCTTC
NA TRBJ1-1 TRBV7-9 few CASSHGHQNTEAFF TGTGCCAGCAGCCATGGACACCAGAACACTGAAGCTTTCTTT
NA TRBJ2-2 TRBV12-3/TRBV12-4 few CASSGGSITGELFF TGTGCCAGCAGTGGGGGATCTATCACCGGGGAGCTGTTTTTT
NA TRBJ1-1 TRBV20-1 many CSARGGGRNTEAFF TGCAGTGCTAGAGGGGGCGGGAGGAACACTGAAGCTTTCTTT
TRBD2 TRBJ2-1 TRBV28 NA CASSYGTSGRIRALYNEQFF TGTGCCAGCAGTTATGGGACTAGCGGGAGGATCCGCGCTCTCTACAATGAGCAGTTCTTC
NA TRBJ2-5 TRBV6-2/TRBV6-3 NA CASSPFDGSGETQYF TGTGCCAGCAGTCCTTTTGACGGGAGTGGGGAGACCCAGTACTTC